These 23 T cell receptor beta chains were all obtained from the same sample, sequenced in a study of T cell responses to AZD1222 COVID-19 vaccine. TCRdb's table, derived via immunoSEQ multiplex PCR, lists solely in-frame clones and lacks some. This repertoire shows more than 85,000 clones, approximately 94% found once; its top ten account for about 3.1%. This specimen was peripheral blood, taken 28 days after the second AZD1222 dose. The receptors were gathered from an adult who received the AZD1222 COVID-19 vaccine.

This rearrangement joins TRBV5-1 to TRBJ1-5, with 12 positions matching TRBD1. V trimming: 2 bases; J trimming: 7 bases; junction bases outside the gene matches: 7. This CDR3 spans 16 amino acids. Germline loops: CDR1 SGHRS, CDR2 YFSETQ. The CDR3 region is CASSFGTGGPGQPQHF. In DNA, the CDR3 is TGCGCCAGCAGCTTCGGGACAGGGGGCCCGGGGCAGCCCCAGCATTTT.

The chain has TRBV7-9 and TRBJ1-1, with unresolved D. The V gene's germline CDR1 is SEHNR and CDR2 FQNEAQ (reference sequence). Trimming cost V 3 bases and J 0 bases, with 8 bases left between them. This CDR3 contains 14 residues. CDR3 in DNA: TGTGCCAGCAGCTTTAAACCCTTGAACACTGAAGCTTTCTTT. It specifies CASSFKPLNTEAFF.

The chain combines TRBV5-1 with TRBJ1-2, with TRBD1 matching over 8 bases. Germline CDR1 SGHRS, CDR2 YFSETQ. This CDR3 is 15 amino acids long. V trimming: 4 bases; J trimming: 3 bases; junction bases outside the gene matches: 8. The CDR3 DNA reads as TGCGCCAGCAGCCCTTTGACAGGGGAGGACTATGGCTACACCTTC. Residues: CASSPLTGEDYGYTF.

The chain is built from TRBV25-1 and TRBJ1-5; weak D call: TRBD1 (5 bases). This CDR3 is 17 amino acids long. Germline V gene lookup returns CDR1 MGHDK and CDR2 SYGVNS. V was cut by 6 bases and J by 6 bases, with 24 bases left in between. CDR3 sequence reads: CASSRCPGRFFPQPQHF. The CDR3 bases are TGTGCCAGCAGCCGATGCCCGGGACGATTTTTTCCTCAGCCCCAGCATTTT.

This clone has just one count. The genes are TRBV5-6 and TRBJ1-6; the D gene is possibly TRBD1 (6 bases). With 2 bases removed from V and 5 bases from J, the gap between germline ends came to 11 bases. This CDR3 region has 15 residues. Looked up from germline, CDR1 is SGHDT and CDR2 is YYEEEE. The CDR3 reads CASSFVQGNNSPLHF. CDR3 DNA: TGTGCCAGCAGCTTCGTTCAGGGGAATAATTCACCCCTCCACTTT.

The chain joins TRBV5-4 to TRBJ2-7; D remains ambiguous. The germline gives CDR1 SGHNT, CDR2 YYREEE (reference sequence). V lost 0 bases to trimming and J lost 1 base, with 5 bases between them. CDR3 size: 13 residues. The CDR3 bases are TGTGCCAGCAGCTTGGAACAGTCCTACGAGCAGTACTTC. Translated, it gives CASSLEQSYEQYF.

The rearrangement links TRBV5-4 to TRBJ2-2; TRBD2 might be the D (5 bases). Trimming stripped 4 bases from V and 7 bases from J, with 14 bases between. CDR1 and CDR2 from the germline V gene are SGHNT and YYREEE (reference sequence). This CDR3 has 14 amino acids. As DNA, the CDR3 is TGTGCCAGCAGCCCCTTTTTCGGAGGCGGGGAGCTGTTTTTT. Amino acid sequence: CASSPFFGGGELFF.

This rearrangement joins TRBV5-1 to TRBJ2-5; TRBD1 aligns across 7 bases. V trimming: 3 bases; J trimming: 5 bases; junction bases outside the gene matches: 13. The CDR3 is 16 residues long. Germline values: CDR1 SGHRS, CDR2 YFSETQ. CDR3 sequence: CASSWGTARRWETQYF. The CDR3 bases are TGCGCCAGCAGCTGGGGGACAGCCCGCCGGTGGGAGACCCAGTACTTC.

This rearrangement joins TRBV19 to TRBJ1-2; 10 bases fit TRBD1. The junction had 1 base not matched to a gene; V was cut back by 4 bases and J by 5 bases. CDR1 and CDR2 from the germline V gene are LNHDA and SQIVND (reference sequence). The length of the CDR3 is 13 residues. CDR3 loop: CASSKGQGYGYTF. The CDR3 DNA sequence: TGTGCCAGTAGTAAGGGACAGGGGTATGGCTACACCTTC.

This CDR3 reads CASRTRRQREKLFF. DNA for the CDR3: TGTGCCAGCAGGACGCGGCGACAGCGGGAAAAACTGTTTTTT. The V call is TRBV6-5, the J call TRBJ1-4; a weak D match, TRBD1 (5 bases). Trimming shortened V by 6 bases and J by 8 bases, and 16 bases separated the two germline ends. This CDR3 is built from 14 residues. Germline V gene data show CDR1 as MNHEY and CDR2 as SVGAGI.

The chain recombines TRBV27 with TRBJ1-1; no clear D. Between the trimmed V and J ends, which lost 7 bases and 1 base, there was a span of 16 bases. In germline, CDR1 is MNHEY, CDR2 SMNVEV (reference sequence). This CDR3 is built from 15 residues. The chain's CDR3 is CASTTPKGGNTEAFF. The CDR3 region has the DNA TGTGCCAGCACCACCCCTAAAGGAGGGAACACTGAAGCTTTCTTT.

The gene calls are TRBV2 and TRBJ1-5, with D possibly being TRBD1 (6 bases). The germline gives CDR1 SNHLY, CDR2 FYNNEI. This CDR3 comprises 17 residues. V was cut by 3 bases and J by 0 bases, with 15 bases left in between. Written as DNA, the CDR3 is TGTGCCAGCAGTGACGGTAGGGGGGGATATAGCAATCAGCCCCAGCATTTT. Its translation is CASSDGRGGYSNQPQHF.

The sample holds one count of this clone. The rearrangement joins TRBV6-5 to TRBJ2-7; D uncertain. Trimming removed 10 bases at V and 2 bases at J, with 15 bases between. This CDR3 spans 13 amino acids. Germline V gene data show CDR1 as MNHEY and CDR2 as SVGAGI. CDR3 sequence: CATKPFATYEQYF. The CDR3 coding sequence is TGTGCCACCAAACCCTTTGCTACCTACGAGCAGTACTTC.

This clone was picked up many times. The rearrangement uses TRBV6-2 or TRBV6-3 and TRBJ2-7, with D tentatively TRBD1 (5 bases). Germline V CDR1 and CDR2: MNHEY, SVGEGT. This CDR3 region has 13 residues. Trimming cost V 6 bases and J 4 bases, with 13 bases left between them. The CDR3 nucleotides are TGTGCCAGCAGCTCGGACAAGATATACGAGCAGTACTTC. Amino acid sequence: CASSSDKIYEQYF.

The chain's CDR3 is CASTTGANVLTF. The CDR3 bases are TGTGCCAGCACAACTGGGGCCAACGTCCTGACTTTC. The chain links TRBV5-8 to TRBJ2-6; D gene ambiguous. The CDR3 totals 12 residues. V gave up 6 bases and J gave up 2 bases, with 3 bases separating them. The germline V gene has CDR1 SGHTS and CDR2 YDEGEE.

This sequence joins TRBV21-1 and TRBJ1-1; TRBD1 was called by the table and not checked on the DNA. TRBV21-1 is a pseudogene segment. The CDR3 is 18 residues long. For the CDR3, the DNA is TGTGCCAACCTGCGACATTTTAAAGCAGGGCGAAGGATCACTGAAGCTTTCTTT. This encodes CANLRHFKAGRRITEAFF.

The rearrangement joins TRBV10-3 to TRBJ1-3; the D gene is possibly TRBD1 (5 bases). CDR3 length: 17 amino acids. Germline assignment: CDR1 ENHRY and CDR2 SYGVKD. Trimming pared 6 bases from V and 2 bases from J, leaving 20 bases between. The CDR3 protein is CAIRPSGGSIAGNTIYF. CDR3 sequence (DNA): TGTGCCATCAGGCCTTCGGGGGGATCGATTGCTGGAAACACCATATATTTT.

This chain joins TRBV7-9 and TRBJ1-4; D unclear. The CDR3 consists of 14 residues. From germline, CDR1 is SEHNR and CDR2 FQNEAQ (reference sequence). V was clipped by 6 bases and J by 2 bases, with 10 bases between them. In DNA form, the CDR3 reads TGTGCCAGCAGTATCCGACGGACTAATGAAAAACTGTTTTTT. It codes for CASSIRRTNEKLFF.

J is TRBJ2-1 and V is TRBV11-2, with D maybe TRBD1 (7 bases). V lost 5 bases and J 7 bases, leaving 15 bases between the germline ends. The CDR3 runs 14 residues. Germline-derived CDR1 and CDR2 are SGHAT and FQNNGV. CDR3 region: CASSHAGGYNEQFF. For the CDR3, the DNA is TGTGCCAGCAGCCACGCAGGGGGGTATAATGAGCAGTTCTTC.

The chain combines TRBV18 with TRBJ1-1, with 7 positions matching TRBD1. This CDR3 is built from 16 residues. The trim removed 2 bases at V and 1 base at J, leaving 7 bases unmatched. CDR1 is KGHSH, CDR2 LQKENI, per germline. CDR3 sequence reads: CASSPRVDRRNTEAFF. The CDR3, as DNA: TGTGCCAGCTCACCAAGGGTGGACAGGCGGAACACTGAAGCTTTCTTT.

The chain has TRBV20-1 and TRBJ1-2; D perhaps matches TRBD1 (5 bases). CDR1 and CDR2 from the germline V gene are DFQATT and SNEGSKA (reference sequence). The CDR3 extends over 15 amino acids. The V end was cut by 3 bases, the J end by 1 base, with 15 bases between. CDR3 sequence (DNA): TGCAGTGCTAGTTTGCAGGGCATAGGTAACTATGGCTACACCTTC. It translates to CSASLQGIGNYGYTF.

This sequence joins TRBV6-5 and TRBJ1-6; D may be TRBD1 (6 bases). Looked up from germline, CDR1 is MNHEY and CDR2 is SVGAGI. CDR3 size: 14 residues. V lost 2 bases and J 7 bases, leaving 9 bases between the germline ends. In DNA form, the CDR3 reads TGTGCCAGCAGTTACGACAGGAGAAATTCACCCCTCCACTTT. As protein: CASSYDRRNSPLHF.

The gene calls are TRBV2 and TRBJ1-6; D might be TRBD1 (5 bases). The CDR3 sequence is 15 residues long. Germline V gene data show CDR1 as SNHLY and CDR2 as FYNNEI. The V gene lost 2 bases and the J gene lost 11 bases, with 16 bases spanning the gap. CDR3 amino acids: CASSERDVGKAPLHF. CDR3 DNA: TGTGCCAGCAGTGAAAGGGACGTTGGAAAAGCACCCCTCCACTTT. Complete variable domain (other parts from reference TRBV2 and TRBJ1-6): EPEVTQTPSHQVTQMGQEVILRCVPISNHLYFYWYRQILGQKVEFLVSFYNNEISEKSEIFDDQFSVERPDGSNFTLKIRSTKLEDSAMYFCASSERDVGKAPLHFGNGTRLTVT.